This TCR beta chain was recovered during a study of T-cell memory formation after mild COVID-19. This CDR3 has 15 amino acids. Germline CDR1 SGDLS, CDR2 YYNGEE. Trimming removed 4 bases at V and 0 bases at J, with 13 bases between. TCRdb recomputed calls from the 5' RACE reads with MiXCR, one row per CDR3 protein. The profile shows about 410,000 distinct CDR3 sequences, about a quarter of them singletons. This TCR was sampled from an adult woman who had mild COVID-19 (a few samples of this study predate the infection). Cell type and time point are not known. Sequenced input: PBMCs or a T cell subset sorted from them (not recorded which). The gene calls are TRBV9 and TRBJ2-5; D is perhaps TRBD1 (5 bases). CDR3 sequence: CASSLVGQNQETQYF. For the CDR3, the DNA is TGTGCCAGCAGCCTAGTGGGGCAGAACCAAGAGACCCAGTACTTC.